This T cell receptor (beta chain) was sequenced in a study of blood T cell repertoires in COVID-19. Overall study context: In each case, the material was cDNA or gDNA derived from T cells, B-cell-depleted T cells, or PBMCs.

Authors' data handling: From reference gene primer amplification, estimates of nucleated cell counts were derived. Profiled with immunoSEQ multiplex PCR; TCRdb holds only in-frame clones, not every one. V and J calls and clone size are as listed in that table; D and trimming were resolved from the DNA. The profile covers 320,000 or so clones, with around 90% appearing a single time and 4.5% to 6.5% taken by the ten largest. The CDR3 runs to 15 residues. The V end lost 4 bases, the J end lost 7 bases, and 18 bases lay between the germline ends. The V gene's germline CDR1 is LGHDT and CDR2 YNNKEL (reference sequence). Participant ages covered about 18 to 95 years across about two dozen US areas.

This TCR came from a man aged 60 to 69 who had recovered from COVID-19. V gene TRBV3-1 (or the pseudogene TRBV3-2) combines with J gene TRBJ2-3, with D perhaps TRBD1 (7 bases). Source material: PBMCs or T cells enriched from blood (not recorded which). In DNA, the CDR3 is TGTGCCAGCAGCCCCCTTGGAGGGGGCGCCCATACGCAGTATTTT. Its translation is CASSPLGGGAHTQYF.